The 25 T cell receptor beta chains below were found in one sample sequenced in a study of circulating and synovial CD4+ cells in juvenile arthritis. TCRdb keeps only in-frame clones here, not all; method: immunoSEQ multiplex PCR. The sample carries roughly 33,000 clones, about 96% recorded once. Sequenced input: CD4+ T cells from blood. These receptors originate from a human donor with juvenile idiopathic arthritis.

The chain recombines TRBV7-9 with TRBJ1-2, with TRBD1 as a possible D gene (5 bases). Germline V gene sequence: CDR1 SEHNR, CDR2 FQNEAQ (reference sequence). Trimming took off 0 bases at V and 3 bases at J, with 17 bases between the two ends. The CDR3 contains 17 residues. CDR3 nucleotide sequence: TGTGCCAGCAGCTTAGCGCTCGGCAGGGTTGTTCACTATGGCTACACCTTC. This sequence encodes CASSLALGRVVHYGYTF.

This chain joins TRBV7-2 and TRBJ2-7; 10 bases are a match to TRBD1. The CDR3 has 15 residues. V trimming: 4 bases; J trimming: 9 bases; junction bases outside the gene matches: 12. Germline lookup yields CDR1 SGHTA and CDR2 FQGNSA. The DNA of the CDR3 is TGTGCCAGCAGCTCGGTTACCGGGACAGGGGCTGTGCAGTACTTC. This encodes CASSSVTGTGAVQYF.

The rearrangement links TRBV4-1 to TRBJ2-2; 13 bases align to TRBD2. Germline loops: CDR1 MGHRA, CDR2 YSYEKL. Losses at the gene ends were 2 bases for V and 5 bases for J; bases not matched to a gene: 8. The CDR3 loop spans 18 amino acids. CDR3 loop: CASSQSGLAGVGTGELFF. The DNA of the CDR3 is TGCGCCAGCAGCCAATCAGGACTAGCGGGAGTTGGTACCGGGGAGCTGTTTTTT.

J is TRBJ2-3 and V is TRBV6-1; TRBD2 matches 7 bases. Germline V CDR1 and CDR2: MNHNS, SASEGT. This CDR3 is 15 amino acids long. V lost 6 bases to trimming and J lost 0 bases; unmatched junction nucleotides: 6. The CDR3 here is CASRGSGTSTDTQYF. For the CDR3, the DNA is TGTGCCAGCAGAGGGAGCGGGACTAGCACAGATACGCAGTATTTT.

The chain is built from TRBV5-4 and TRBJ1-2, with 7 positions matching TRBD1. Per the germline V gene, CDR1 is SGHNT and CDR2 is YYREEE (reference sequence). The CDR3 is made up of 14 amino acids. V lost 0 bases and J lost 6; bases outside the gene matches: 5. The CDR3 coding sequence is TGTGCCAGCAGCTTGGTTAAGGGGGCTGATGGCTACACCTTC. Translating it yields CASSLVKGADGYTF. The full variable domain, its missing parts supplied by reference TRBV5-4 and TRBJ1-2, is ETGVTQSPTHLIKTRGQQVTLRCSSQSGHNTVSWYQQALGQGPQFIFQYYREEENGRGNFPPRFSGLQFPNYSSELNVNALELDDSALYLCASSLVKGADGYTFGSGTRLTVV.

CDR3 bases: TGTGCCAGCTCATCGACAGGCCGAGGTGGGTACGAGCAGTACTTC. Translated: CASSSTGRGGYEQYF. The chain uses TRBV18 and TRBJ2-7, with a possible D match to TRBD1 (6 bases). The V gene lost 5 bases and the J gene lost 4 bases, with 18 bases spanning the gap. The CDR3 spans 15 residues. Per germline, CDR1 KGHSH and CDR2 LQKENI.

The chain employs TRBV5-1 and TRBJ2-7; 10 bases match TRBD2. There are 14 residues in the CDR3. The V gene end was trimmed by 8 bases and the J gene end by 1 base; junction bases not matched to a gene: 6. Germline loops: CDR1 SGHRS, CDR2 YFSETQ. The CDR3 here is CASKLAGNSYEQYF. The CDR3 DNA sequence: TGCGCCAGTAAACTAGCGGGGAATTCCTACGAGCAGTACTTC.

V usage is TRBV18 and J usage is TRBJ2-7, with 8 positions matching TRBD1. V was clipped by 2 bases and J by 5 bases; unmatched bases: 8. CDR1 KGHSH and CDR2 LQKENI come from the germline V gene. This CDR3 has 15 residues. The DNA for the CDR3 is TGTGCCAGCTCACCAACTCGGGACAGGAAAAACGAGCAGTACTTC. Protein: CASSPTRDRKNEQYF.

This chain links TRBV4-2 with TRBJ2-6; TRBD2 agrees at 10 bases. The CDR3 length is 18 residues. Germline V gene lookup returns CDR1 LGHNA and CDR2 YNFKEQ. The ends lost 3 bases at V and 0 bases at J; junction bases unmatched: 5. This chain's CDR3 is CASSHSSGGNSGANVLTF. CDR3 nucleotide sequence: TGTGCCAGCAGCCATTCTAGCGGGGGAAACTCTGGGGCCAACGTCCTGACTTTC.

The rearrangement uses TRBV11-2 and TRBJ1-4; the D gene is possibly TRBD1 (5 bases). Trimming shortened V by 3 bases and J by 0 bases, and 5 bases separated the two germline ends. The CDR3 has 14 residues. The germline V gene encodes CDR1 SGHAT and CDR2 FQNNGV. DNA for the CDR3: TGTGCCAGCAGCTTGACAGCAACTAATGAAAAACTGTTTTTT. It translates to CASSLTATNEKLFF. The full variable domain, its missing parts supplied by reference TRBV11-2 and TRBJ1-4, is EAGVAQSPRYKIIEKRQSVAFWCNPISGHATLYWYQQILGQGPKLLIQFQNNGVVDDSQLPKDRFSAERLKGVDSTLKIQPAKLEDSAVYLCASSLTATNEKLFFGSGTQLSVL.

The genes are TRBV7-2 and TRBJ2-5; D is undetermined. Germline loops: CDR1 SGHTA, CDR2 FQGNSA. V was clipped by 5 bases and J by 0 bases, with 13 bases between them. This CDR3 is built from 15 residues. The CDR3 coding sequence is TGTGCCAGCAGCCATTCCGGGTCGTACCAAGAGACCCAGTACTTC. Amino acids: CASSHSGSYQETQYF. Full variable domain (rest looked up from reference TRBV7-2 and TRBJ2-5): GAGVSQSPSNKVTEKGKDVELRCDPISGHTALYWYRQSLGQGLEFLIYFQGNSAPDKSGLPSDRFSAERTGGSVSTLTIQRTQQEDSAVYLCASSHSGSYQETQYFGPGTRLLVL.

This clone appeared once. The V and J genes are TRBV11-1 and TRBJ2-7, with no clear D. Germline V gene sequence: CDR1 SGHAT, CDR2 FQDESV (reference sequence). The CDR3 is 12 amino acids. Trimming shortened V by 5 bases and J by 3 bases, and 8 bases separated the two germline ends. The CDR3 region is CASSRDNYEQYF. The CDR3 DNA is TGTGCCAGCAGCCGAGACAACTACGAGCAGTACTTC.

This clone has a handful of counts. In DNA, the CDR3 is TGTGCCAGCAGCCCCTCTATGGGAGGAGGAAACACCATATATTTT. Its translation is CASSPSMGGGNTIYF. The V gene is TRBV7-9, the J gene TRBJ1-3, with no clear D. Trimming shortened V by 5 bases and J by 4 bases, and 15 bases separated the two germline ends. Looked up from germline, CDR1 is SEHNR and CDR2 is FQNEAQ (reference sequence). The CDR3 loop spans 15 amino acids.

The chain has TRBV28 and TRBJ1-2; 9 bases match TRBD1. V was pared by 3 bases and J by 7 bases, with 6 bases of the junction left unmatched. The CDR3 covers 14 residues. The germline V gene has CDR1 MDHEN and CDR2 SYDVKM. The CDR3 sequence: CASSFSGQGGGYTF. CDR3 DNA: TGTGCCAGCAGTTTTTCGGGACAGGGTGGTGGCTACACCTTC.

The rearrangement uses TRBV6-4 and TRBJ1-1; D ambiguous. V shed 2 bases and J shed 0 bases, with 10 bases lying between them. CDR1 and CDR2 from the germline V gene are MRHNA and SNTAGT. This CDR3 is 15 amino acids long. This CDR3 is CASSDPGVVNTEAFF. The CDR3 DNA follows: TGTGCCAGCAGTGACCCCGGGGTGGTGAACACTGAAGCTTTCTTT.

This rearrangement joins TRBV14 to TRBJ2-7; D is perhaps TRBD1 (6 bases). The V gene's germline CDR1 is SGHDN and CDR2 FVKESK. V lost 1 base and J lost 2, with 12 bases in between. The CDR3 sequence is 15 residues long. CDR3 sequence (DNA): TGTGCCAGCAGCCAAGTGAAAAGGGGGACCTACGAGCAGTACTTC. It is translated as CASSQVKRGTYEQYF.

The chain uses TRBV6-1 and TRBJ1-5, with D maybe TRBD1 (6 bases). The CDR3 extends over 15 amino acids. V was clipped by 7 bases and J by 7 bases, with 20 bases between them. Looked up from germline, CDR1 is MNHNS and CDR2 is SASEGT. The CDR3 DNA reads TGTGCCAGCACCTGGGACATGTCACAAATCCAGCCCCAGCATTTT. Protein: CASTWDMSQIQPQHF.

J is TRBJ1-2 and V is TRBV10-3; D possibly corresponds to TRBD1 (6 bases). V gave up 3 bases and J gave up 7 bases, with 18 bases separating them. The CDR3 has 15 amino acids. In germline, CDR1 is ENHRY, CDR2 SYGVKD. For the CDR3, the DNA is TGTGCCATCAGTGATAACAGGGTTACCTCCCTTGGCTACACCTTC. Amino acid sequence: CAISDNRVTSLGYTF.

CDR3 nucleotide sequence: TGTGCCAGCAGCTTATCCCCGGACAGCTATCAGCCCCAGCATTTT. It yields the protein CASSLSPDSYQPQHF. The rearrangement links TRBV11-2 to TRBJ1-5; tentative D call: TRBD1 (6 bases). V was cut by 2 bases and J by 5 bases, with 13 bases left in between. Germline V lookup: CDR1 SGHAT, CDR2 FQNNGV. The CDR3 consists of 15 residues.

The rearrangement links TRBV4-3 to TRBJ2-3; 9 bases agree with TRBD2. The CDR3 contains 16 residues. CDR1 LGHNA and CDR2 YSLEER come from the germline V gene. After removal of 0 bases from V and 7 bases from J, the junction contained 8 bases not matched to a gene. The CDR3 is CASSQDVAGGRYTQYF. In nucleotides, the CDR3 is TGCGCCAGCAGCCAAGACGTGGCGGGAGGGCGGTATACGCAGTATTTT.

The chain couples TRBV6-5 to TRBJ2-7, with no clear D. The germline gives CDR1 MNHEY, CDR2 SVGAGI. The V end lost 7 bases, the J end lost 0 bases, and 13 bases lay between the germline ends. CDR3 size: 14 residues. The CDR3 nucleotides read TGTGCCAGCATGAGGAAAAGTAGCTCCTACGAGCAGTACTTC. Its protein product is CASMRKSSSYEQYF.

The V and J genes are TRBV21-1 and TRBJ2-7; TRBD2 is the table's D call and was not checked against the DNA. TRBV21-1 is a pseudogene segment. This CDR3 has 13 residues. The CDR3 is CASRGAISYEQYF. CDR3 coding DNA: TGTGCCAGCCGGGGAGCAATCTCCTACGAGCAGTACTTC.

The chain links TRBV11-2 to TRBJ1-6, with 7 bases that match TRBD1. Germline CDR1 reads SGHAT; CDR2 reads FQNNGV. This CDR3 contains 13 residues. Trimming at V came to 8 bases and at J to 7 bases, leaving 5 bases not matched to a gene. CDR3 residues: CASRGTANSPLHF. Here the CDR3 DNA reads TGTGCCAGCCGTGGGACAGCGAATTCACCCCTCCACTTT.

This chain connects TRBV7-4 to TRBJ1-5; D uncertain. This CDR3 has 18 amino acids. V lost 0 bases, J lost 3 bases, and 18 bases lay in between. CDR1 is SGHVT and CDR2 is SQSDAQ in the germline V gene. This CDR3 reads CASSLACGGPYPNQPQHF. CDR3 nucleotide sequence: TGTGCCAGCAGCTTAGCTTGCGGCGGCCCCTACCCCAATCAGCCCCAGCATTTT.

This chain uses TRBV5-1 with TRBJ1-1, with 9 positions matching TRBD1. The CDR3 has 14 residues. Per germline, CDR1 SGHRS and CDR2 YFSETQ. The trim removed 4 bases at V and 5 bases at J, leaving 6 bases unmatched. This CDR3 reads CASSRTGQGTEAFF. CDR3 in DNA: TGCGCCAGCAGCCGGACCGGACAGGGGACTGAAGCTTTCTTT. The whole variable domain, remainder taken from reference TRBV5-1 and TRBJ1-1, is KAGVTQTPRYLIKTRGQQVTLSCSPISGHRSVSWYQQTPGQGLQFLFEYFSETQRNKGNFPGRFSGRQFSNSRSEMNVSTLELGDSALYLCASSRTGQGTEAFFGQGTRLTVV.